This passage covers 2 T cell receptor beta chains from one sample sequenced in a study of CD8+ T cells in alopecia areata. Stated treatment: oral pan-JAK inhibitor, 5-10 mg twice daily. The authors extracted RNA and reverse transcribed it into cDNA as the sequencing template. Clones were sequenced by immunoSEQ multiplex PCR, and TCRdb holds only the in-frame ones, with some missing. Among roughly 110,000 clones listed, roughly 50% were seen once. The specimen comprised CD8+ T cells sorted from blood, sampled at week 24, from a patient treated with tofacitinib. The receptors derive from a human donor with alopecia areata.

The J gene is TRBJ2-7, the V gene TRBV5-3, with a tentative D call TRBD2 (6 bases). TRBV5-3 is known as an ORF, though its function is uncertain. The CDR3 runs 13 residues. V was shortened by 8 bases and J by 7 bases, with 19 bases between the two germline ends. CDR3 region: CASSLNAGLEQYF. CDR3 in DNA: TGTGCCAGCAGCCTCAATGCGGGACTGGAGCAGTACTTC.

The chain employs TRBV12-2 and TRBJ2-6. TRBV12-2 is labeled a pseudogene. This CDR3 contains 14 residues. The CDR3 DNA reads TGTGCAAGTCGCTCCGACTCTGGGGCCAACGTCCTGACTTTC. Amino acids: CASRSDSGANVLTF.